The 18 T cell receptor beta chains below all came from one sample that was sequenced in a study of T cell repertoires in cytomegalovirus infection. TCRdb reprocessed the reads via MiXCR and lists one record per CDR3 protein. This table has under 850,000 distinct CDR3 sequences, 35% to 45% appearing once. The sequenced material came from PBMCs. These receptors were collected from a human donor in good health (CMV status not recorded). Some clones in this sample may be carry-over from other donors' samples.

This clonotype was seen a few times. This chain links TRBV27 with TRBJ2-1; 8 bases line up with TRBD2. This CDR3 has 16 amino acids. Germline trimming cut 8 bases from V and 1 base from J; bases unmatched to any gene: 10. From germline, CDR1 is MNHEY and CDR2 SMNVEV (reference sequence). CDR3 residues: CASLRFPGGSYNEQFF. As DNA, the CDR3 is TGTGCCAGCCTACGGTTTCCGGGGGGGTCCTACAATGAGCAGTTCTTC.

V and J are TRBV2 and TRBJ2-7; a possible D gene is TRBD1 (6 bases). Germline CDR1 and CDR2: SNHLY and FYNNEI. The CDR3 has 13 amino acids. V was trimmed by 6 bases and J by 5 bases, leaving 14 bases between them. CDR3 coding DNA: TGTGCCAGCAGGCTAAACAGGGCCAACGAGCAGTACTTC. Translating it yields CASRLNRANEQYF.

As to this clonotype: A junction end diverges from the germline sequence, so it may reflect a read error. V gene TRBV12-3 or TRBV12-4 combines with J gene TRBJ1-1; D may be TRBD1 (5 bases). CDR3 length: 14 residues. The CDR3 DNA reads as TGTGCCAGCAATTTAGGGGTCTCCCGGGCTGAAGCTTTCTTT. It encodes CASNLGVSRAEAFF.

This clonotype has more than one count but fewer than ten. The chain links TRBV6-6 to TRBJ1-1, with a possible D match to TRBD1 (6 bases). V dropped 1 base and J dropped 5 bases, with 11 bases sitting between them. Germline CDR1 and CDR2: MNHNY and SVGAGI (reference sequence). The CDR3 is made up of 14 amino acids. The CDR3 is CASSYFGGRTEAFF. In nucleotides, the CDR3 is TGTGCCAGCAGTTACTTTGGGGGGCGGACTGAAGCTTTCTTT.

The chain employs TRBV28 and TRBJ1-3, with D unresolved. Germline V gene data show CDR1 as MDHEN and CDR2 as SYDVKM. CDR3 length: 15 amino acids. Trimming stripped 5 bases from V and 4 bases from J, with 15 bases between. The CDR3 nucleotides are TGTGCCAGCAGTCCCAGGACCGCTCGGGGAAACACCATATATTTT. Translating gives CASSPRTARGNTIYF.

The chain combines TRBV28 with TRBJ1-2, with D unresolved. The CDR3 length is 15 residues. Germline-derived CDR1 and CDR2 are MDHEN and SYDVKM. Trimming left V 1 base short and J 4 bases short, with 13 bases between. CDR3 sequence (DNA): TGTGCCAGCAGTTTATATCTGGGTTCTAGCTATGGCTACACCTTC. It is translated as CASSLYLGSSYGYTF.

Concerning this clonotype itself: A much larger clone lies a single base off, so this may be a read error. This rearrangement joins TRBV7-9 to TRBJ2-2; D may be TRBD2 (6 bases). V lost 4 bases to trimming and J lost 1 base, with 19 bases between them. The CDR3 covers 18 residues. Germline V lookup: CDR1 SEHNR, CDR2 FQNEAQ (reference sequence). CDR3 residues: CASSSLAGSGLNTGELFF. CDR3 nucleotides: TGTGCCAGCAGCTCCCTGGCCGGTAGCGGCCTGAACACCGGGGAGCTGTTTTTT. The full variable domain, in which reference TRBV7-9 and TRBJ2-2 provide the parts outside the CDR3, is DTGVSQNPRHKITKRGQNVTFRCDPISEHNRLYWYRQTLGQGPEFLTYFQNEAQLEKSRLLSDRFSAERPKGSFSTLEIQRTEQGDSAMYLCASSSLAGSGLNTGELFFGEGSRLTVL.

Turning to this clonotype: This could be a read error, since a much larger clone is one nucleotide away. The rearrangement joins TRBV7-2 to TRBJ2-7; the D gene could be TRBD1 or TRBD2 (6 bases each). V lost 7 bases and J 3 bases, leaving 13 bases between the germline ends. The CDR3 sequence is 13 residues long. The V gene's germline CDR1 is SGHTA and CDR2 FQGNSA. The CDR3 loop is CASNLGGYYEQYF. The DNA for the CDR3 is TGTGCCAGCAACCTCGGGGGCTACTACGAGCAGTACTTC. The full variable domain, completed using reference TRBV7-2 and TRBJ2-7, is GAGVSQSPSNKVTEKGKDVELRCDPISGHTALYWYRQSLGQGLEFLIYFQGNSAPDKSGLPSDRFSAERTGGSVSTLTIQRTQQEDSAVYLCASNLGGYYEQYFGPGTRLTVT.

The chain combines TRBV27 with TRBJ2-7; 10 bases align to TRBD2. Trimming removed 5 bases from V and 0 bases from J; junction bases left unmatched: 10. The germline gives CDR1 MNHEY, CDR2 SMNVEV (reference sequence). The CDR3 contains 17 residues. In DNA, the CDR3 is TGTGCCAGCAGTGTCTCCGGGACTAGCGTCCTCTCCTACGAGCAGTACTTC. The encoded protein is CASSVSGTSVLSYEQYF.

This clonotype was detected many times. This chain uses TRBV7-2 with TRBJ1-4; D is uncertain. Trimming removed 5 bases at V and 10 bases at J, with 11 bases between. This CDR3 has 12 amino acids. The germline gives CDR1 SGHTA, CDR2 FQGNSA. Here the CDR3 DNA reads TGTGCCAGCAGCCCCCGGGCAGGAAAACTGTTTTTT. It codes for CASSPRAGKLFF.

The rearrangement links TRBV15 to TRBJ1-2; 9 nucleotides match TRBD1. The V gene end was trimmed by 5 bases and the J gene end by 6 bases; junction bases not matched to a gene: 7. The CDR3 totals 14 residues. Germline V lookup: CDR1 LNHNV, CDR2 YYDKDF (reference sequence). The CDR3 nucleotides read TGTGCCACCAGCCAGGGACAGGGATCTCATGGCTACACCTTC. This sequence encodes CATSQGQGSHGYTF.

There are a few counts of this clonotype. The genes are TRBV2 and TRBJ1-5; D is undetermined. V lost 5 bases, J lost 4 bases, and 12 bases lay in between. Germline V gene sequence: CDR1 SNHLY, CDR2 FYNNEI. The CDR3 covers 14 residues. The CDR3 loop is CASSRRASNQPQHF. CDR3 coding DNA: TGTGCCAGCAGTCGCCGGGCCTCTAATCAGCCCCAGCATTTT.

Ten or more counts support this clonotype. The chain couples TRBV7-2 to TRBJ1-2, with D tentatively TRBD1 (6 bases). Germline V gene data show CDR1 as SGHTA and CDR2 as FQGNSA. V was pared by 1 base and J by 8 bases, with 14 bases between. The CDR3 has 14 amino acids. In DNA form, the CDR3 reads TGTGCCAGCAGCTTAGATAGCGGGGGGCGAGGCTACACCTTC. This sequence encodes CASSLDSGGRGYTF.

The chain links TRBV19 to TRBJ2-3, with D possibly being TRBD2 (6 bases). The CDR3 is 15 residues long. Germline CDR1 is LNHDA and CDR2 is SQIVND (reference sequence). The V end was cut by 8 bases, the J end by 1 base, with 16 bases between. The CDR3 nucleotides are TGTGCCAGTTCTCCAGGATGGGGGGGCACAGATACGCAGTATTTT. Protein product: CASSPGWGGTDTQYF.

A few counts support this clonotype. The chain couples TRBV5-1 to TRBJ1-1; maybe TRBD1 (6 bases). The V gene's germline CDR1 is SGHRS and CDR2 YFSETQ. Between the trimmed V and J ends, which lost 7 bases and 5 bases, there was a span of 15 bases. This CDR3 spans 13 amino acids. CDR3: CASGYQGRTEAFF. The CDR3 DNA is TGCGCCAGCGGCTATCAGGGGCGGACTGAAGCTTTCTTT.

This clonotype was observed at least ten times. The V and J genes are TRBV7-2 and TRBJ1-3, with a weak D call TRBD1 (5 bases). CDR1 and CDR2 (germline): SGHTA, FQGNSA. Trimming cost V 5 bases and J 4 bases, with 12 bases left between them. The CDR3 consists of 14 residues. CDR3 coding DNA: TGTGCCAGCAGCACCGACAGTTCGGGAAACACCATATATTTT. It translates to CASSTDSSGNTIYF.

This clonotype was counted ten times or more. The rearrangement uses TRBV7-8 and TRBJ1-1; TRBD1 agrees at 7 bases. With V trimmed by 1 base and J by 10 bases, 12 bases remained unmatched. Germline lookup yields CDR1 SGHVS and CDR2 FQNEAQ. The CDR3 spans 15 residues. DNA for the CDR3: TGTGCCAGCAGCTTAGATCGGCAGGGGGGAAATGGAGCTTTCTTT. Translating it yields CASSLDRQGGNGAFF.

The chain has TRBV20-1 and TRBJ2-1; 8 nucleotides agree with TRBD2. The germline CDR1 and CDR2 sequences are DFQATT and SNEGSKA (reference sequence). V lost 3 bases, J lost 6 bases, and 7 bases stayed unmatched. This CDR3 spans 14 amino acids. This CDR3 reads CSASLQRERNEQFF. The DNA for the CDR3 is TGCAGTGCTAGTCTTCAGCGGGAGCGCAATGAGCAGTTCTTC.